These T cell receptor beta chains were read from a single sample in a study of T cells in Graves' hyperthyroidism and ophthalmopathy. TCRdb reprocessed the multiplex PCR reads via MiXCR and lists one record per CDR3 protein. The sample includes around 250,000 distinct CDR3 sequences, 16% of them seen just once. The sample consisted of blood. The source is a young woman with Graves' ophthalmopathy. The CDR3 runs from the conserved cysteine through the conserved F or W. A D gene is named only where the DNA matches it firmly. The size field is filled for only some rows; it gives once, few, many or a size class.

v_gene: TRBV6-5; abundance: many; j_gene: TRBJ2-7; d_gene: TRBD2; CDR3nt: TGTGCCAGCAGTTACGTACTAGCGGGAGGTGAGCAGTACTTC; CDR3aa: CASSYVLAGGEQYF
v_gene: TRBV4-1; abundance: few; j_gene: TRBJ2-5; d_gene: .; CDR3nt: TGCGCCAGCAGCCGAGACCCCGGGGGCGGGGAGACCCAGTACTTC; CDR3aa: CASSRDPGGGETQYF
v_gene: TRBV6-2/TRBV6-3; abundance: many; j_gene: TRBJ1-1; d_gene: .; CDR3nt: TGTGCCAGCAGTTACCGGCGGCAGGGGAGCACTGAAGCTTTCTTT; CDR3aa: CASSYRRQGSTEAFF
v_gene: TRBV9; abundance: many; j_gene: TRBJ2-1; d_gene: TRBD2; CDR3nt: TGTGCCAGCAGCGCACACCCTACTAGCGGGACGAACAATGAGCAGTTCTTC; CDR3aa: CASSAHPTSGTNNEQFF
v_gene: TRBV6-2/TRBV6-3; abundance: many; j_gene: TRBJ2-5; d_gene: TRBD2; CDR3nt: TGTGCCAGCAGTTACCTAGGAGTAGTAGCGGGAGGGCCGGGGCAAGAGACCCAGTACTTC; CDR3aa: CASSYLGVVAGGPGQETQYF
v_gene: TRBV5-1; abundance: many; j_gene: TRBJ2-7; d_gene: TRBD1; CDR3nt: TGCGCCAGCAGCTTGGGCGCGGGACAGGGGGCCTACGAGCAGTACTTC; CDR3aa: CASSLGAGQGAYEQYF
v_gene: TRBV6-5; abundance: many; j_gene: TRBJ2-7; d_gene: .; CDR3nt: TGTGCCAGCAGTTACTCGGTGTCACGTACCTACGAGCAGTACTTC; CDR3aa: CASSYSVSRTYEQYF
v_gene: TRBV5-5; abundance: many; j_gene: TRBJ1-5; d_gene: .; CDR3nt: TGTGCCAGCAGCATCGGGATTTTTCAGCCCCAGCATTTT; CDR3aa: CASSIGIFQPQHF
v_gene: TRBV12-3/TRBV12-4; abundance: many; j_gene: TRBJ1-1; d_gene: TRBD1; CDR3nt: TGTGCCAGCACTGGGCCGGGACAGGGGGTGTTGGCTGAAGCTTTCTTT; CDR3aa: CASTGPGQGVLAEAFF
v_gene: TRBV7-9; abundance: many; j_gene: TRBJ2-1; d_gene: TRBD2; CDR3nt: TGTGCCAGCAGCCCGAGACTAGCGGGGGGTAATGAGCAGTTCTTC; CDR3aa: CASSPRLAGGNEQFF
v_gene: TRBV29-1; abundance: many; j_gene: TRBJ1-1; d_gene: .; CDR3nt: TGCAGCGTTGAAGTGATTGGTAACACTGAAGCTTTCTTT; CDR3aa: CSVEVIGNTEAFF
v_gene: TRBV5-5; abundance: .; j_gene: TRBJ2-7; d_gene: TRBD1; CDR3nt: TGTGCCAGCAGCCGATTACAGGGGTGGAACGAGCAGTACTTC; CDR3aa: CASSRLQGWNEQYF
v_gene: TRBV6-2/TRBV6-3; abundance: .; j_gene: TRBJ2-3; d_gene: TRBD2; CDR3nt: TGTGCCAGCAGTAGGGGACTAGCGGGGGCTCTGGCAAATACGCGGTATTTT; CDR3aa: CASSRGLAGALANTRYF
v_gene: TRBV20-1; abundance: many; j_gene: TRBJ1-1; d_gene: .; CDR3nt: TGCAGTGCTAGGGGGGGGCCTGACACTGAAGCTTTCTTT; CDR3aa: CSARGGPDTEAFF
v_gene: TRBV9; abundance: many; j_gene: TRBJ1-4; d_gene: .; CDR3nt: TGTGCCAGCAGCGTGGCAGCCACCGATGAAAAACTGTTTTTT; CDR3aa: CASSVAATDEKLFF
v_gene: TRBV13; abundance: many; j_gene: TRBJ2-7; d_gene: TRBD2; CDR3nt: TGTGCCAGCAGCCCAGGACTAGCGGGGTCCTACGAGCAGTACTTC; CDR3aa: CASSPGLAGSYEQYF
v_gene: TRBV29-1; abundance: .; j_gene: TRBJ2-1; d_gene: TRBD2; CDR3nt: TGCAGCGTCTCCTACCCCGGGACTAGCGGGATGTACAATGAGCAGTTCTTC; CDR3aa: CSVSYPGTSGMYNEQFF
v_gene: TRBV27; abundance: .; j_gene: TRBJ1-1; d_gene: TRBD1; CDR3nt: TGTGCCAGCAGTCGGACACAGGGGCACACTGAAGCTTTCTTT; CDR3aa: CASSRTQGHTEAFF
v_gene: TRBV7-9; abundance: many; j_gene: TRBJ2-7; d_gene: TRBD2; CDR3nt: TGTGCCAGCAGCTGGAGTAGCGGGAGCTACTACGAGCAGTACTTC; CDR3aa: CASSWSSGSYYEQYF
v_gene: TRBV4-1; abundance: .; j_gene: TRBJ2-1; d_gene: TRBD2; CDR3nt: TGCGCCAGCAGCCAAGCTGGCGGGAGCACCTACAATGAGCAGTTCTTC; CDR3aa: CASSQAGGSTYNEQFF
v_gene: TRBV30; abundance: many; j_gene: TRBJ1-5; d_gene: .; CDR3nt: TGTGCCTGGAGCCTAAATGGAAGGCAGCCCCAGCATTTT; CDR3aa: CAWSLNGRQPQHF
v_gene: TRBV10-2; abundance: many; j_gene: TRBJ1-2; d_gene: TRBD1; CDR3nt: TGCGCCAGCAGTGAGTCGATAACTGGACAGGGGAAGCATGGCTACACCTTC; CDR3aa: CASSESITGQGKHGYTF
v_gene: TRBV29-1; abundance: many; j_gene: TRBJ1-2; d_gene: TRBD1; CDR3nt: TGCAGCGTTCTAGCTATAGGACAGGGACGTAACTATGGCTACACCTTC; CDR3aa: CSVLAIGQGRNYGYTF
v_gene: TRBV5-4; abundance: many; j_gene: TRBJ2-7; d_gene: TRBD2; CDR3nt: TGTGCCAGCAGCTTGTTAGCGGGGACCAAATCCGACCGCGAGCAGTACTTC; CDR3aa: CASSLLAGTKSDREQYF
v_gene: TRBV7-2; abundance: many; j_gene: TRBJ1-2; d_gene: TRBD1; CDR3nt: TGTGCCAGCAGCCCAAGCCTCGGGACAGGCTCTAACTATGGCTACACCTTC; CDR3aa: CASSPSLGTGSNYGYTF
v_gene: TRBV19; abundance: many; j_gene: TRBJ2-7; d_gene: TRBD2; CDR3nt: TGTGCCAGTAGTATAGACAGCGGGAGTAACTACGAGCAGTACTTC; CDR3aa: CASSIDSGSNYEQYF
v_gene: TRBV6-1; abundance: many; j_gene: TRBJ2-1; d_gene: .; CDR3nt: TGTGCCAGCAGTGAATTAGTTGGCGGCTCCTACAATGAGCAGTTCTTC; CDR3aa: CASSELVGGSYNEQFF
v_gene: TRBV5-1; abundance: many; j_gene: TRBJ1-1; d_gene: TRBD1; CDR3nt: TGCGCCAGCAGCATGGGACAGGGATGGGCTGAAGCTTTCTTT; CDR3aa: CASSMGQGWAEAFF
v_gene: TRBV6-1; abundance: .; j_gene: TRBJ2-3; d_gene: TRBD2; CDR3nt: TGTGCCAGCAGTGAGCGCCAGGGTATAGCAGCGGGAGAGTCCACAGATACGCAGTATTTT; CDR3aa: CASSERQGIAAGESTDTQYF
v_gene: TRBV7-8; abundance: many; j_gene: TRBJ2-1; d_gene: .; CDR3nt: TGTGCCAGCAGCTTAGAGGGGGGGGGTTATGAGCAGTTCTTC; CDR3aa: CASSLEGGGYEQFF